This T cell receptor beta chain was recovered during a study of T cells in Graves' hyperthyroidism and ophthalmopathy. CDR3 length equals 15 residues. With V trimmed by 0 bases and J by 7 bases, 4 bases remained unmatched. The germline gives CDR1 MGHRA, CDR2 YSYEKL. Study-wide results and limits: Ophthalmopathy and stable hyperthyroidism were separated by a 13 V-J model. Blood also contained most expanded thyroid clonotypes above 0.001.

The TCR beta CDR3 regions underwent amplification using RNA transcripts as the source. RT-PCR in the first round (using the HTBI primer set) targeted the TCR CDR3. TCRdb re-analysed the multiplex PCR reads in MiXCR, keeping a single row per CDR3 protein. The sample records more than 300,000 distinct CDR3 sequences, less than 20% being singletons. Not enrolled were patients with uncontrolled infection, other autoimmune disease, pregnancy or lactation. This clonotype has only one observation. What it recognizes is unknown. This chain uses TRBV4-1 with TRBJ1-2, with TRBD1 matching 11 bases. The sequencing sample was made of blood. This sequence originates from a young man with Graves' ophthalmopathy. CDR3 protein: CASSQDRTGGRGYTF. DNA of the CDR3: TGCGCCAGCAGCCAAGATAGGACAGGGGGCCGTGGCTACACCTTC.